The source of this TCR beta chain is a study of breast tumors, draining lymph nodes, adjacent tissues. TCRdb re-analysed the multiplex PCR reads in MiXCR, keeping a single row per CDR3 protein. Of about 80,000 distinct CDR3 sequences in the sample, roughly 19% are singletons; the top ten hold around 2.5%. This clonotype has ten or more counts. Its antigen remains unidentified. The lymph nodes were axillary draining lymph nodes from breast cancer patients. Study-wide findings and caveats: Tumor TCR diversity was below lymph nodes but above nontumor tissue. Findings are consistent with lymph node origin and intratumoral expansion of most tumor T cells.

The source is a female donor with breast cancer. Some clones in this sample may be carry-over from other donors' samples. The sequenced sample was axillary lymph node tissue.

CDR3 in amino acids: CASSPLATAYEQYF. CDR3 nucleotide sequence: TGCGCCAGCAGCCCGCTCGCCACCGCCTACGAGCAGTACTTC. The chain employs TRBV5-1 and TRBJ2-7; D remains ambiguous. V lost 4 bases to trimming and J lost 2 bases, with 13 bases between them. The CDR3 length is 14 residues. The V gene's germline CDR1 is SGHRS and CDR2 YFSETQ.